The clone carrying this T cell receptor beta chain was observed once. No antigen is known for it. These data belong to a study of cytomegalovirus exposure and HLA in healthy donors. Broader study findings: Some V segments could not be told apart, so they were left out, TRBV6-2 and TRBV6-3 among them. Reported findings show TCR beta sequences accurately forecast HLA-A and HLA-B alleles in most subjects. Usually a TCR sequence was rare, but some public TCRs were found in many donors.

Donors were nominally healthy when sampled, though unrecorded immune exposures were likely. CDR1 PRHDT and CDR2 FYEKMQ come from the germline V gene (reference sequence). V lost 5 bases, J lost 4 bases, and 12 bases lay in between. This CDR3 is built from 15 residues. Use of 60 Vbeta and 13 Jbeta primers characterized the PCR. Clones were read by immunoSEQ multiplex PCR, and TCRdb kept only the in-frame ones, dropping some. The repertoire holds about 130,000 clones, under 85% seen once, with roughly 3.1% in the top ten. The receptor was derived from a man younger than 40 in good health and CMV-seronegative. The sequencing sample was made of PBMCs. The chain couples TRBV13 to TRBJ2-6, with D maybe TRBD2 (6 bases). The CDR3 here is CASSMAGRGANVLTF. In DNA, the CDR3 is TGTGCCAGCAGCATGGCAGGGAGGGGGGCCAACGTCCTGACTTTC.